The source of this T cell receptor beta chain is a study of T-cell memory formation after mild COVID-19. A word on this clonotype: The antigen is unknown.

TCR alpha and TCR beta cDNA libraries carrying sample barcodes and UMIs were produced by 5'RACE using constant-segment primers. TCRdb processed the 5' RACE reads anew with MiXCR; each CDR3 protein has one entry. The top ten clones hold approximately 13% of a sample with roughly 560,000 distinct CDR3 sequences, roughly 20% of them seen once. Study results and limitations: Clones that got smaller from day 15 to 85 had even CD4/CD8, while clones growing later tipped toward CD4+.

Per germline, CDR1 SEHNR and CDR2 FQNEAQ (reference sequence). The CDR3 has 16 amino acids. V dropped 8 bases and J dropped 0 bases, with 20 bases sitting between them. Material for sequencing was PBMCs or a T cell subset sorted from them (not recorded which). The chain joins TRBV7-9 to TRBJ2-7; TRBD2 is a possible D gene (5 bases). The receptor was derived from an adult woman who had mild COVID-19 (a few samples of this study predate the infection). Cell type and time point are not known. The CDR3 nucleotides are TGTGCCAGCGATCATAATGGTGCTAGCCTCTCCTACGAGCAGTACTTC. Residues: CASDHNGASLSYEQYF.